The 2 T cell receptor beta chains listed next were all sequenced from one sample in a study of beta chain features in type 1 diabetes. The sequenced template was cDNA made from the entire isolated RNA. Produced via immunoSEQ multiplex PCR; TCRdb's table is partial and in-frame only. Of 23,000 or so clones listed, 69% were seen once; the top ten hold 4.2%. Their cognate antigens are unknown. The study's findings and limits: TCRB CDR3s from Type 1 diabetes patients were moderately but significantly shorter in all four CD4+ subsets.

Sequencing was performed on Tregs from blood. The receptors derive from a man younger than 35 with type 1 diabetes.

The J gene is TRBJ2-4, the V gene TRBV6-6; 9 bases match TRBD1. Germline values: CDR1 MNHNY, CDR2 SVGAGI (reference sequence). J gave up 8 bases and V 2 bases, and 7 bases lay outside the gene matches. The CDR3 runs to 15 residues. Here the CDR3 reads CASSYPRDRADIQYF. For the CDR3, the DNA is TGTGCCAGCAGTTACCCCCGGGACAGGGCTGACATTCAGTACTTC.

The chain carries TRBV5-1 and TRBJ2-2; 15 bases align to TRBD2. The CDR3 runs to 18 residues. Unmatched junction bases numbered 11, after V lost 4 bases and J lost 7 bases. Germline values: CDR1 SGHRS, CDR2 YFSETQ. The CDR3 region has the DNA TGCGCCAGCAGCAGCACCGGGACTAGCGGGGGGCTCGTCGGGGAGCTGTTTTTT. It encodes CASSSTGTSGGLVGELFF.